This note documents a single T cell receptor (beta chain) sequence. No antigen is known for it. The data were obtained in a study of long-term antiretroviral therapy in people with HIV. Germline CDR1 PRHDT, CDR2 FYEKMQ (reference sequence). V shed 5 bases and J shed 7 bases, with 14 bases lying between them. This CDR3 region has 14 residues. Running of the v3.0 immunoSEQ assay took place at survey level. The assay was immunoSEQ multiplex PCR, and TCRdb's table has in-frame clones only and misses some. This sample has tens of thousands of clones, with around nine tenths found just once. Broader study findings: Pre-ART expanded clones dominated the repertoire at every time point.

This TCR was sampled from a woman between 45 and 65 years old with HIV. The sequencing here drew on unsorted PBMCs, taken 0.1 years before starting antiretroviral therapy. The chain is built from TRBV13 and TRBJ1-4, with D possibly being TRBD1 (5 bases). This chain's CDR3 is CASSMTALSEKLFF. The CDR3 DNA reads TGTGCCAGCAGCATGACAGCGTTATCTGAAAAACTGTTTTTT.